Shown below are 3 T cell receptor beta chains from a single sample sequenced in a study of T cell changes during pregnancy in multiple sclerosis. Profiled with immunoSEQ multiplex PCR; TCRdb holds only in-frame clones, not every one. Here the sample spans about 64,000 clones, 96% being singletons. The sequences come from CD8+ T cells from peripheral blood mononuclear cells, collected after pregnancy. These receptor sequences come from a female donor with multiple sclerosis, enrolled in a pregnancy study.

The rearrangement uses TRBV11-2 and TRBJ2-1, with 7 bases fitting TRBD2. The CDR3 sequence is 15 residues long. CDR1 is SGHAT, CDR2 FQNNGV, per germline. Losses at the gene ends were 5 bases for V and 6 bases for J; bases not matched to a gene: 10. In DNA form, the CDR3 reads TGTGCCAGCAGCACGCGGCGGGAGCCACCCAATGAGCAGTTCTTC. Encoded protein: CASSTRREPPNEQFF.

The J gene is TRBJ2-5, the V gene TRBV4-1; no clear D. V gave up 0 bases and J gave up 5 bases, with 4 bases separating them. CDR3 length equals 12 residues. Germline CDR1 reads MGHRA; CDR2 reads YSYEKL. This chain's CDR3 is CASSQDMETQYF. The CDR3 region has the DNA TGCGCCAGCAGCCAAGATATGGAGACCCAGTACTTC.

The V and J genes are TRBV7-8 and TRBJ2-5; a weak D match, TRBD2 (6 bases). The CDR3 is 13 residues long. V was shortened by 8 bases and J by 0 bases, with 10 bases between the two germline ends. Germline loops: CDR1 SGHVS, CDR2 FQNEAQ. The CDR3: CASRGAYQETQYF. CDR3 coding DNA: TGTGCCAGCCGCGGGGCCTACCAAGAGACCCAGTACTTC.